The 20 T cell receptor beta chains listed next were all sequenced from one sample in a study of blood T cell repertoires in COVID-19 (dated by TCRdb to 2018 to 2021). Libraries were built with the immunoSEQ multiplex PCR assay. TCRdb took this table from immuneACCESS and kept in-frame rearrangements with V and J called. Such tables lack part of the clones; where checked against another copy, unresolved V genes explain under half of the gap, and the rest is unexplained. The sample table lists about 21,000 clones, roughly 89% of them with a count of one. Of the sample, about 19% is held by the ten largest clones. Input material: peripheral blood. The receptors derive from a man aged 70 or older with active COVID-19.

The chain joins TRBV19 to TRBJ1-6; TRBD1 agrees at 8 bases. V lost 4 bases to trimming and J lost 10 bases; unmatched junction nucleotides: 9. Germline CDR1 is LNHDA and CDR2 is SQIVND (reference sequence). The CDR3 is 15 residues long. DNA of the CDR3: TGTGCCAGTAGTAGTTCAGGGGGCGCCGAGTCACCCCTCCACTTT. This translates into CASSSSGGAESPLHF.

This clone was observed a few times. The V and J genes are TRBV9 and TRBJ2-3; D unresolved. The V gene lost 0 bases and the J gene lost 3 bases, with 5 bases spanning the gap. This CDR3 spans 13 amino acids. The germline V gene encodes CDR1 SGDLS and CDR2 YYNGEE. In nucleotides, the CDR3 is TGTGCCAGCAGCGTAGTTCTAACAGATACGCAGTATTTT. This encodes CASSVVLTDTQYF.

The chain employs TRBV11-3 and TRBJ1-1; no reliable D call. Germline V gene data show CDR1 as SGHNT and CDR2 as YENEEA. The CDR3 sequence is 16 residues long. Between the trimmed V and J ends, which lost 5 bases and 4 bases, there was a span of 20 bases. The CDR3 region is CASSARAAGRGTEAFF. The DNA of the CDR3 is TGTGCCAGCAGCGCCCGGGCCGCCGGCCGGGGCACTGAAGCTTTCTTT.

This clone was observed a single time. The chain uses TRBV5-4 and TRBJ2-5; D is perhaps TRBD1 (8 bases). V shed 4 bases and J shed 4 bases, with 26 bases lying between them. This CDR3 has 18 residues. Looked up from germline, CDR1 is SGHNT and CDR2 is YYREEE (reference sequence). DNA of the CDR3: TGTGCCAGCAGCCACGCACGGACAGGGAGGGTAGGGGGAGAGACCCAGTACTTC. The encoded protein is CASSHARTGRVGGETQYF.

The rearrangement uses TRBV5-1 and TRBJ1-5; no clear D. The CDR3 has 16 amino acids. From germline, CDR1 is SGHRS and CDR2 YFSETQ. V was trimmed by 4 bases and J by 2 bases, leaving 16 bases between them. The CDR3 DNA is TGCGCCAGCAGCCTAAGGCGGGGTCCAGGCAATCAGCCCCAGCATTTT. This gives the protein CASSLRRGPGNQPQHF.

The V gene is TRBV5-4, the J gene TRBJ2-5; D is ambiguous. This CDR3 region has 13 residues. Trimming removed 1 base at V and 1 base at J, with 5 bases between. Germline values: CDR1 SGHNT, CDR2 YYREEE (reference sequence). The CDR3 is CASSLPSQETQYF. CDR3 DNA: TGTGCCAGCAGCTTGCCCTCCCAAGAGACCCAGTACTTC. The full variable domain, in which reference TRBV5-4 and TRBJ2-5 provide the parts outside the CDR3, is ETGVTQSPTHLIKTRGQQVTLRCSSQSGHNTVSWYQQALGQGPQFIFQYYREEENGRGNFPPRFSGLQFPNYSSELNVNALELDDSALYLCASSLPSQETQYFGPGTRLLVL.

This clone was observed a single time. The CDR3 sequence is CASKVAPGLAGAGELFF. The CDR3 DNA sequence: TGTGCCAGCAAAGTAGCCCCGGGACTAGCGGGGGCAGGGGAGCTGTTTTTT. The chain joins TRBV2 to TRBJ2-2, with TRBD2 identical over 14 bases. CDR1 and CDR2 from the germline V gene are SNHLY and FYNNEI. The CDR3 has 17 amino acids. With V trimmed by 7 bases and J by 8 bases, 12 bases remained unmatched.

This chain joins TRBV6-5 and TRBJ1-1; D unclear. The CDR3 consists of 14 residues. Trimming took off 0 bases at V and 1 base at J, with 6 bases between the two ends. CDR1 is MNHEY, CDR2 SVGAGI, per germline. CDR3 sequence (DNA): TGTGCCAGCAGTTACTCGAATAGGAACACTGAAGCTTTCTTT. It encodes CASSYSNRNTEAFF.

V gene TRBV4-1 combines with J gene TRBJ1-5; TRBD1 is a possible D gene (6 bases). Germline-derived CDR1 and CDR2 are MGHRA and YSYEKL. The CDR3 is 15 residues long. The V and J ends lost 4 bases and 6 bases respectively, with 16 bases between them. CDR3 loop: CASSPAGALTQPQHF. The CDR3 DNA reads TGCGCCAGCAGCCCTGCGGGGGCGTTGACTCAGCCCCAGCATTTT.

The J gene is TRBJ2-7, the V gene TRBV6-5, with 9 bases lining up with TRBD1. The V and J ends lost 6 bases and 5 bases, in that order; junction bases with no gene match: 8. This CDR3 has 14 amino acids. Per germline, CDR1 MNHEY and CDR2 SVGAGI. CDR3 coding DNA: TGTGCCAGCAGCTCACAGGGGGCCGCAGACGAGCAGTACTTC. It yields the protein CASSSQGAADEQYF.

This rearrangement joins TRBV6-5 to TRBJ1-5; D gene unclear. The germline V gene has CDR1 MNHEY and CDR2 SVGAGI. The CDR3 has 13 residues. Between the trimmed V and J ends, which lost 2 bases and 5 bases, there was a span of 7 bases. The CDR3 region has the DNA TGTGCCAGCAGTTACGGCGGTCATCAGCCCCAGCATTTT. This sequence encodes CASSYGGHQPQHF.

The chain combines TRBV6-1 with TRBJ2-3; maybe TRBD2 (5 bases). V shed 2 bases and J shed 2 bases, with 17 bases lying between them. CDR1 and CDR2 from the germline V gene are MNHNS and SASEGT. CDR3 length: 17 amino acids. CDR3 region: CASSETTRSLNTDTQYF. The CDR3 nucleotides are TGTGCCAGCAGTGAAACCACTAGGTCTTTAAACACAGATACGCAGTATTTT.

The chain employs TRBV13 and TRBJ1-2; 8 bases agree with TRBD1. Losses at the gene ends were 5 bases for V and 4 bases for J; bases not matched to a gene: 6. The CDR3 extends over 14 amino acids. CDR1 is PRHDT and CDR2 is FYEKMQ in the germline V gene (reference sequence). CDR3: CASSSRDRFYGYTF. CDR3 nucleotide sequence: TGTGCCAGCAGCAGCCGGGACAGGTTCTATGGCTACACCTTC.

Only one count was recorded for this clone. The V gene is TRBV7-8, the J gene TRBJ1-5, with D perhaps matching TRBD1 (6 bases). Germline assignment: CDR1 SGHVS and CDR2 FQNEAQ. CDR3 length: 19 amino acids. V was cut by 0 bases and J by 2 bases, with 20 bases left in between. The CDR3 nucleotides are TGTGCCAGCAGCTTAGCGGAATGGGGGGGGCTCTGGGGCAATCAGCCCCAGCATTTT. Amino acid sequence: CASSLAEWGGLWGNQPQHF.

The chain employs TRBV20-1 and TRBJ2-1; no reliable D call. Trimming pared 5 bases from V and 10 bases from J, leaving 12 bases between. The CDR3 length is 11 residues. Germline CDR1 and CDR2: DFQATT and SNEGSKA (reference sequence). CDR3 coding DNA: TGCAGTGCTGCAGGTCTTATAGAGCAGTTCTTC. This codes for CSAAGLIEQFF.

The chain has TRBV2 and TRBJ2-6, with D maybe TRBD2 (5 bases). V was trimmed by 9 bases and J by 0 bases, leaving 12 bases between them. The germline V gene encodes CDR1 SNHLY and CDR2 FYNNEI. The CDR3 has 15 amino acids. The CDR3 loop is CASTRGYSGANVLTF. Here the CDR3 DNA reads TGTGCCAGTACAAGAGGGTACTCTGGGGCCAACGTCCTGACTTTC.

The chain recombines TRBV7-6 with TRBJ1-5; D call uncertain. Germline V gives CDR1 SGHVS, CDR2 FNYEAQ. Between the trimmed V and J ends, which lost 5 bases and 4 bases, there was a span of 12 bases. The CDR3 sequence is 14 residues long. This CDR3 is CASSPLAGNQPQHF. For the CDR3, the DNA is TGTGCCAGCAGCCCCCTAGCCGGGAATCAGCCCCAGCATTTT.

The rearrangement joins TRBV18 to TRBJ2-2; a weak D match, TRBD1 (6 bases). V was cut by 4 bases and J by 1 base, with 13 bases left in between. Germline CDR1 is KGHSH and CDR2 is LQKENI. The CDR3 consists of 16 residues. CDR3 in DNA: TGTGCCAGCTCACTGCAGGGGACCTTGAACACCGGGGAGCTGTTTTTT. Translated, it gives CASSLQGTLNTGELFF.

V usage is TRBV2 and J usage is TRBJ2-7, with D uncertain. The CDR3 loop spans 12 amino acids. Germline loops: CDR1 SNHLY, CDR2 FYNNEI. Trimming left V 6 bases short and J 2 bases short, with 8 bases between. The CDR3 DNA reads as TGTGCCAGCAGGGCCGAAGCCTACGAGCAGTACTTC. Translated, it gives CASRAEAYEQYF.

The genes are TRBV30 and TRBJ2-5, with a tentative D call TRBD2 (7 bases). V was trimmed by 1 base and J by 2 bases, leaving 17 bases between them. This CDR3 is built from 16 residues. Germline V gene data show CDR1 as GTSNPN and CDR2 as SVGIG (reference sequence). As DNA, the CDR3 is TGTGCCTGGAGTGGAGGGAGGGGGGGGAAGCAAGAGACCCAGTACTTC. It translates to CAWSGGRGGKQETQYF.